This T cell receptor beta chain was sequenced for a study of shared clonotypes between healthy human individuals. Study results and limitations: Expectations were that clonotype sharing among donors would be affected by sequencing depth.

CDR1 and CDR2 (germline): MNHEY, SMNVEV (reference sequence). Trimming stripped 2 bases from V and 1 base from J, with 14 bases between. The CDR3 loop spans 16 amino acids. Each PCR replicate from the sorted subsets contained around 200 ng DNA, which is about 31,000 T cell genomes. The repertoire was sequenced with immunoSEQ multiplex PCR; TCRdb's copy has only in-frame clones and lacks some. The table shows 640,000 or so clones, with roughly 70% occurring only once. A word on this clone: Antigen: not known.

The chain uses TRBV27 and TRBJ1-1, with D maybe TRBD1 (5 bases). The TCR sequence derives from a young woman in good health. Sequencing was carried out using memory CD4+ T cells sorted from blood. Noted subset: CD45RA-negative fraction. In DNA, the CDR3 is TGTGCCAGCAGTTTAACCGTGACAGAAAGGAACACTGAAGCTTTCTTT. Protein product: CASSLTVTERNTEAFF.